A selection of T cell receptor beta chains follows, all from one sample in a study of blood T cells in healthy people across ages. A single record per CDR3 protein comes from TCRdb applying MiXCR to the 5' RACE reads. In the table there are about 290,000 distinct CDR3 sequences, 25% to 30% of which are singletons. The specimen sequenced was blood. Receptors originate from a woman between 70 and 85 years old in good health. Both conserved end residues are part of each CDR3. D genes are given only for firm matches. Not all rows give a size; the values are once, few, many and, for expanded clones, a class.

j_gene: TRBJ2-5
abundance: NA
len: 13
v_gene: TRBV7-2
d_gene: TRBD1
CDR3aa: CASRQGARETQYF
CDR3nt: TGTGCCAGCAGACAGGGGGCAAGAGAGACCCAGTACTTC

j_gene: TRBJ2-4
abundance: NA
len: 21
v_gene: TRBV14
d_gene: TRBD2
CDR3aa: CASSQDLRTSGAYDRKNIQYF
CDR3nt: TGTGCCAGCAGCCAAGATCTTCGGACTAGCGGGGCGTATGACCGCAAAAACATTCAGTACTTC

j_gene: TRBJ2-7
abundance: NA
len: 16
v_gene: TRBV9
d_gene: TRBD2
CDR3aa: CASSPRLTSGDYEQYF
CDR3nt: TGTGCCAGCAGCCCCCGGTTGACTAGCGGGGACTACGAGCAGTACTTC

j_gene: TRBJ1-2
abundance: NA
len: 14
v_gene: TRBV10-2
d_gene: NA
CDR3aa: CASSEGQSNYGYTF
CDR3nt: TGCGCCAGCAGTGAGGGGCAGAGTAACTATGGCTACACCTTC

j_gene: TRBJ2-7
abundance: once
len: 14
v_gene: TRBV12-3/TRBV12-4
d_gene: NA
CDR3aa: CASNPRGTLGEQYF
CDR3nt: TGTGCCAGTAACCCCAGAGGGACACTCGGAGAGCAGTACTTC

j_gene: TRBJ1-5
abundance: few
len: 18
v_gene: TRBV28
d_gene: NA
CDR3aa: CASSFIEADRVVNQPQHF
CDR3nt: TGTGCCAGCAGTTTTATTGAGGCAGACCGAGTGGTAAATCAGCCCCAGCATTTT

j_gene: TRBJ2-1
abundance: NA
len: 16
v_gene: TRBV7-8
d_gene: TRBD2
CDR3aa: CASSLAGGSGRAEQFF
CDR3nt: TGTGCCAGCAGCTTAGCGGGAGGTAGCGGGAGGGCCGAGCAGTTCTTC

j_gene: TRBJ1-5
abundance: many
len: 14
v_gene: TRBV28
d_gene: NA
CDR3aa: CASSLGGANQPQHF
CDR3nt: TGTGCCAGCAGTCTCGGGGGGGCGAATCAGCCCCAGCATTTT

j_gene: TRBJ2-2
abundance: NA
len: 13
v_gene: TRBV28
d_gene: NA
CDR3aa: CASRSSLTGELFF
CDR3nt: TGTGCCAGCAGAAGCAGCCTCACCGGGGAGCTGTTTTTT

j_gene: TRBJ2-7
abundance: many
len: 16
v_gene: TRBV7-9
d_gene: TRBD1
CDR3aa: CASSWVVGQGIHEQYF
CDR3nt: TGTGCCAGCAGCTGGGTAGTAGGACAGGGAATCCACGAGCAGTACTTC

j_gene: TRBJ2-1
abundance: NA
len: 11
v_gene: TRBV24-1
d_gene: NA
CDR3aa: CATSQLEEQFF
CDR3nt: TGTGCCACCAGCCAACTTGAAGAGCAGTTCTTC

j_gene: TRBJ2-1
abundance: NA
len: 12
v_gene: TRBV7-8
d_gene: NA
CDR3aa: CASSLIQAWEFF
CDR3nt: TGTGCCAGCAGCCTGATACAGGCGTGGGAGTTCTTC

j_gene: TRBJ2-3
abundance: few
len: 17
v_gene: TRBV5-1
d_gene: TRBD2
CDR3aa: CASSAGTSGSGTDTQYF
CDR3nt: TGCGCCAGCAGTGCCGGGACTAGCGGGAGTGGGACAGATACGCAGTATTTT

j_gene: TRBJ2-4
abundance: NA
len: 15
v_gene: TRBV5-1
d_gene: NA
CDR3aa: CASTQGGTAKNIQYF
CDR3nt: TGCGCCAGCACCCAGGGGGGGACAGCCAAAAACATTCAGTACTTC

j_gene: TRBJ1-4
abundance: once
len: 12
v_gene: TRBV29-1
d_gene: NA
CDR3aa: CSVQDGSEKLFF
CDR3nt: TGCAGCGTTCAGGACGGGAGCGAAAAACTGTTTTTT

j_gene: TRBJ1-4
abundance: few
len: 15
v_gene: TRBV12-3/TRBV12-4
d_gene: TRBD1
CDR3aa: CASTPSGQGYGKLFF
CDR3nt: TGTGCCAGCACCCCCTCGGGACAGGGGTACGGAAAACTGTTTTTT

j_gene: TRBJ1-4
abundance: NA
len: 14
v_gene: TRBV5-1
d_gene: NA
CDR3aa: CASSFREPNEKLFF
CDR3nt: TGCGCCAGCAGCTTCCGGGAGCCTAATGAAAAACTGTTTTTT

j_gene: TRBJ2-3
abundance: few
len: 17
v_gene: TRBV4-1
d_gene: TRBD2
CDR3aa: CASSQDYGTSGIDTQYF
CDR3nt: TGCGCCAGCAGCCAAGATTACGGGACTAGCGGGATTGATACGCAGTATTTT

j_gene: TRBJ2-5
abundance: NA
len: 13
v_gene: TRBV5-1
d_gene: NA
CDR3aa: CAGSRGLQETQYF
CDR3nt: TGCGCCGGCTCTCGGGGGCTCCAAGAGACCCAGTACTTC

j_gene: TRBJ2-3
abundance: NA
len: 15
v_gene: TRBV7-2
d_gene: NA
CDR3aa: CASSLQPASTDTQYF
CDR3nt: TGTGCCAGCAGCTTACAGCCGGCTAGCACAGATACGCAGTATTTT

j_gene: TRBJ2-1
abundance: few
len: 15
v_gene: TRBV2
d_gene: NA
CDR3aa: CASMTGKGGYNEQFF
CDR3nt: TGTGCCAGCATGACGGGGAAGGGGGGCTACAATGAGCAGTTCTTC

j_gene: TRBJ2-1
abundance: few
len: 16
v_gene: TRBV6-2/TRBV6-3
d_gene: TRBD2
CDR3aa: CASSSLAGVSYNEQFF
CDR3nt: TGTGCCAGCAGTTCCTTAGCGGGAGTTTCCTACAATGAGCAGTTCTTC

j_gene: TRBJ2-1
abundance: NA
len: 15
v_gene: TRBV5-1
d_gene: NA
CDR3aa: CASSLEVVGNNEQFF
CDR3nt: TGCGCCAGCAGCTTGGAAGTTGTGGGCAACAATGAGCAGTTCTTC

j_gene: TRBJ1-3
abundance: few
len: 13
v_gene: TRBV7-2
d_gene: NA
CDR3aa: CASSGDGRNTIYF
CDR3nt: TGTGCCAGCAGCGGAGACGGACGAAACACCATATATTTT

j_gene: TRBJ2-2
abundance: few
len: 15
v_gene: TRBV9
d_gene: NA
CDR3aa: CASSVMQGGTGELFF
CDR3nt: TGTGCCAGCAGCGTAATGCAGGGGGGAACCGGGGAGCTGTTTTTT

j_gene: TRBJ1-5
abundance: NA
len: 13
v_gene: TRBV3-1
d_gene: NA
CDR3aa: CASSQDGQWPQHF
CDR3nt: TGTGCCAGCAGCCAGGATGGGCAATGGCCCCAGCATTTT

j_gene: TRBJ1-2
abundance: NA
len: 11
v_gene: TRBV7-9
d_gene: NA
CDR3aa: CASTDNYGYTF
CDR3nt: TGTGCCAGCACTGATAACTATGGCTACACCTTC

j_gene: TRBJ1-2
abundance: few
len: 16
v_gene: TRBV28
d_gene: NA
CDR3aa: CASSSRDTRRVYGYTF
CDR3nt: TGTGCCAGCAGTTCCCGGGACACAAGGCGCGTCTATGGCTACACCTTC

j_gene: TRBJ2-4
abundance: few
len: 15
v_gene: TRBV28
d_gene: TRBD1
CDR3aa: CASSLSGTGGHIQYF
CDR3nt: TGTGCCAGCAGTTTATCAGGGACAGGGGGACACATTCAGTACTTC

j_gene: TRBJ2-7
abundance: NA
len: 15
v_gene: TRBV15
d_gene: NA
CDR3aa: CATSRSPGISNEQYF
CDR3nt: TGTGCCACCAGCAGATCTCCCGGGATCTCCAACGAGCAGTACTTC

j_gene: TRBJ2-4
abundance: NA
len: 17
v_gene: TRBV28
d_gene: TRBD2
CDR3aa: CASRGTSVGRAKNIQYF
CDR3nt: TGTGCCAGCAGAGGGACTAGCGTAGGGAGGGCCAAAAACATTCAGTACTTC

j_gene: TRBJ2-2
abundance: few
len: 14
v_gene: TRBV5-1
d_gene: NA
CDR3aa: CASSLNDPTGELFF
CDR3nt: TGCGCCAGCAGCTTGAATGACCCGACCGGGGAGCTGTTTTTT

j_gene: TRBJ2-1
abundance: NA
len: 15
v_gene: TRBV5-1
d_gene: NA
CDR3aa: CASSLVLTADNEQFF
CDR3nt: TGCGCCAGCAGCTTGGTGTTGACAGCTGACAATGAGCAGTTCTTC

j_gene: TRBJ2-4
abundance: NA
len: 15
v_gene: TRBV28
d_gene: NA
CDR3aa: CASSLTQGAKNIQYF
CDR3nt: TGTGCCAGCAGCCTCACTCAGGGGGCCAAAAACATTCAGTACTTC

j_gene: TRBJ2-3
abundance: NA
len: 16
v_gene: TRBV7-2
d_gene: TRBD2
CDR3aa: CASSLEARGGTDTQYF
CDR3nt: TGTGCCAGCAGCTTAGAGGCGCGGGGGGGTACAGATACGCAGTATTTT

j_gene: TRBJ2-7
abundance: few
len: 15
v_gene: TRBV9
d_gene: TRBD2
CDR3aa: CASSAQAGGSYEQYF
CDR3nt: TGTGCCAGCAGCGCGCAAGCGGGAGGATCCTACGAGCAGTACTTC

j_gene: TRBJ2-3
abundance: NA
len: 17
v_gene: TRBV7-3
d_gene: TRBD2
CDR3aa: CASSFDVAGRGTDTQYF
CDR3nt: TGTGCCAGCAGCTTTGACGTCGCGGGGAGGGGCACAGATACGCAGTATTTT

j_gene: TRBJ2-5
abundance: NA
len: 15
v_gene: TRBV13
d_gene: TRBD1
CDR3aa: CASRSDRDSQETQYF
CDR3nt: TGTGCCAGCAGATCGGACCGGGACAGCCAAGAGACCCAGTACTTC

j_gene: TRBJ1-1
abundance: many
len: 14
v_gene: TRBV11-2
d_gene: NA
CDR3aa: CASSGAGKSTEAFF
CDR3nt: TGTGCCAGCAGCGGGGCAGGGAAGTCCACTGAAGCTTTCTTT

j_gene: TRBJ2-7
abundance: NA
len: 16
v_gene: TRBV4-3
d_gene: TRBD2
CDR3aa: CASSQMTSGNSYEQYF
CDR3nt: TGCGCCAGCAGCCAAATGACTAGCGGCAATTCCTACGAGCAGTACTTC

j_gene: TRBJ2-2
abundance: few
len: 12
v_gene: TRBV28
d_gene: NA
CDR3aa: CASSWGGRELFF
CDR3nt: TGTGCCAGCAGTTGGGGAGGAAGGGAGCTGTTTTTT

j_gene: TRBJ1-2
abundance: few
len: 17
v_gene: TRBV12-3/TRBV12-4
d_gene: TRBD1
CDR3aa: CASSPKRGGQGAYGYTF
CDR3nt: TGTGCCAGCAGTCCGAAACGTGGGGGACAGGGGGCCTATGGCTACACCTTC

j_gene: TRBJ2-3
abundance: NA
len: 16
v_gene: TRBV27
d_gene: NA
CDR3aa: CASSFLFGGNTDTQYF
CDR3nt: TGTGCCAGCAGTTTTCTCTTTGGCGGGAACACAGATACGCAGTATTTT

j_gene: TRBJ2-1
abundance: many
len: 18
v_gene: TRBV7-9
d_gene: TRBD2
CDR3aa: CASSLAGTSGSSYNEQFF
CDR3nt: TGTGCCAGCAGCTTAGCTGGGACTAGCGGGAGTTCCTACAATGAGCAGTTCTTC

j_gene: TRBJ2-1
abundance: many
len: 13
v_gene: TRBV2
d_gene: NA
CDR3aa: CATAGTEVGEQFF
CDR3nt: TGTGCCACCGCGGGGACAGAAGTAGGTGAGCAGTTCTTC

j_gene: TRBJ1-6
abundance: few
len: 13
v_gene: TRBV12-3/TRBV12-4
d_gene: NA
CDR3aa: CASNSQLRSPLHF
CDR3nt: TGTGCCAGCAACAGTCAGCTCAGATCACCCCTCCACTTT

j_gene: TRBJ2-3
abundance: NA
len: 15
v_gene: TRBV20-1
d_gene: NA
CDR3aa: CSASVPGRNGDTQYF
CDR3nt: TGCAGTGCTAGTGTTCCGGGACGGAACGGGGATACGCAGTATTTT

j_gene: TRBJ2-7
abundance: NA
len: 16
v_gene: TRBV4-1
d_gene: NA
CDR3aa: CASSQGFGGRADERYF
CDR3nt: TGCGCCAGCAGCCAAGGCTTCGGAGGAAGGGCTGATGAGCGGTACTTC

j_gene: TRBJ2-1
abundance: few
len: 18
v_gene: TRBV29-1
d_gene: TRBD2
CDR3aa: CSVEGRRAGGVIHNEQFF
CDR3nt: TGCAGCGTTGAAGGAAGACGAGCGGGAGGGGTGATCCACAATGAGCAGTTCTTC

j_gene: TRBJ1-2
abundance: NA
len: 14
v_gene: TRBV7-2
d_gene: NA
CDR3aa: CASSLEPGDYGYTF
CDR3nt: TGTGCCAGCAGCTTAGAGCCAGGGGACTATGGCTACACCTTC

j_gene: TRBJ1-2
abundance: NA
len: 15
v_gene: TRBV12-3/TRBV12-4
d_gene: NA
CDR3aa: CASSLLLSPNYGYTF
CDR3nt: TGTGCCAGCAGTTTACTGTTAAGTCCCAACTATGGCTACACCTTC

j_gene: TRBJ2-7
abundance: few
len: 14
v_gene: TRBV6-6
d_gene: TRBD2
CDR3aa: CASRTAGDLYEQYF
CDR3nt: TGTGCCAGCAGGACAGCGGGAGACCTCTACGAGCAGTACTTC

j_gene: TRBJ1-1
abundance: once
len: 14
v_gene: TRBV3-1
d_gene: NA
CDR3aa: CASSQNRLNTEAFF
CDR3nt: TGTGCCAGCAGCCAAAATCGACTAAACACTGAAGCTTTCTTT

j_gene: TRBJ2-3
abundance: NA
len: 15
v_gene: TRBV7-2
d_gene: NA
CDR3aa: CASSRTSGKADTQYF
CDR3nt: TGTGCCAGCAGCCGTACCTCAGGGAAGGCAGATACGCAGTATTTT

j_gene: TRBJ2-1
abundance: NA
len: 17
v_gene: TRBV4-1
d_gene: NA
CDR3aa: CASSRSSTRANQNEQFF
CDR3nt: TGCGCCAGCAGCCGATCATCCACTCGGGCGAACCAAAATGAGCAGTTCTTC